The clone carrying this TCR beta chain is categorized as medium-sized. Individual cDNA molecules each received unique molecular identifiers attached to them. TCRdb re-called the 5' RACE reads through MiXCR, storing one row per CDR3 protein. The sample includes some 60,000 distinct CDR3 sequences, roughly a tenth of them seen just once. This record comes from a study of early T cells in non-severe SARS-CoV-2 infection. Background on the study: Chains were unpaired, as sequencing was done on bulk RNA from unsorted whole blood.

V shed 5 bases and J shed 3 bases, with 13 bases lying between them. This CDR3 has 14 residues. Looked up from germline, CDR1 is LNHDA and CDR2 is SQIVND (reference sequence). This chain connects TRBV19 to TRBJ1-1; tentatively, D is TRBD1 (6 bases). The receptor was isolated from an adult who was a healthcare worker with PCR-confirmed SARS-CoV-2 infection or an uninfected control (not recorded which). The sample taken for sequencing was whole blood. In DNA, the CDR3 is TGTGCCAGTAGTCGGATAAGGGGGGACACTGAAGCTTTCTTT. This encodes CASSRIRGDTEAFF.